This record looks at one T cell receptor beta chain sequence and its context. Its matching antigen is unknown. The data were obtained in a study of Graves' ophthalmopathy and Graves' hyperthyroidism. Germline assignment: CDR1 LGHDT and CDR2 YNNKEL (reference sequence). The V end lost 4 bases, the J end lost 4 bases, and 19 bases lay between the germline ends. This CDR3 contains 16 residues. Amplification targeted the TCR beta CDR3 regions, with RNA transcripts as the source material. First-round RT-PCR employed HTBI primers, with a second-round multiplex PCR after it. One entry per CDR3 protein, called by TCRdb with MiXCR from the multiplex PCR reads. The table lists approximately 500,000 distinct CDR3 sequences, approximately 15% of them singletons, with about a tenth in the top ten. Broader study findings: Clonotypes were expanded in thyroid at above 0.001 frequency, and most also appeared in blood. The model flagged ophthalmopathy progression at approximately 70% sensitivity and 72% to 75% specificity.

Patients with other autoimmune diseases, uncontrolled infections, pregnancy or lactation were excluded. The authors diagnosed from clinical symptoms, serum thyroxine, TRAb, thyroid ultrasound and orbital computed tomography. Source material: blood. The origin of this receptor is a woman in her 30s with Graves' ophthalmopathy. The chain is built from TRBV3-1 and TRBJ2-5; D is uncertain. CDR3 coding DNA: TGTGCCAGCAGCCCCAGCCCTTCAAGGTCGTTAGAGACCCAGTACTTC. Its translation is CASSPSPSRSLETQYF.